A selection of T cell receptor beta chains follows, all from one sample in a study of cytomegalovirus exposure and HLA in healthy donors. Clones were read by immunoSEQ multiplex PCR, and TCRdb kept only the in-frame ones, dropping some. The sample has 200,000 or so clones, 65% to 80% seen once; the top ten hold roughly 16%. Input material: PBMCs. These TCRs come from a man aged 35-49 years in good health and CMV-seronegative. The CDR3 runs from the conserved cysteine through the conserved F or W. The order of the fields is J gene, D gene, CDR3 length, clone size, V gene, CDR3 protein, CDR3 DNA. The D gene is left open where the match is weak. Expanded clones get a size class; other rows say once, few or many, or leave the size out.

J: TRBJ1-4
D: NA
length: 15
size: NA
V: TRBV7-6
CDR3: CASSLVEAFNEKLFF
DNA: TGTGCCAGCAGCTTAGTGGAGGCCTTTAATGAAAAACTGTTTTTT

J: TRBJ1-3
D: NA
length: 13
size: few
V: TRBV6-1
CDR3: CASSGQFGNTIYF
DNA: TGTGCCAGCTCCGGACAGTTTGGAAACACCATATATTTT

J: TRBJ1-6
D: NA
length: 15
size: NA
V: TRBV6-5
CDR3: CASSYSGDDNSPLHF
DNA: TGTGCCAGCAGTTACTCAGGGGATGATAATTCACCCCTCCACTTT

J: TRBJ2-5
D: TRBD2
length: 16
size: NA
V: TRBV4-1
CDR3: CASSQTAGLNQETQYF
DNA: TGCGCCAGCAGCCAAACTGCGGGACTAAACCAAGAGACCCAGTACTTC

J: TRBJ2-3
D: TRBD1
length: 17
size: few
V: TRBV7-2
CDR3: CASSRWGQGTSTDTQYF
DNA: TGTGCCAGCAGCCGTTGGGGACAGGGCACTAGCACAGATACGCAGTATTTT

J: TRBJ2-2
D: TRBD1
length: 15
size: NA
V: TRBV11-2
CDR3: CASSRLQGGTGELFF
DNA: TGTGCCAGCAGCCGTCTACAGGGGGGTACCGGGGAGCTGTTTTTT

J: TRBJ2-1
D: TRBD1
length: 14
size: NA
V: TRBV6-5
CDR3: CASSYSDRGAEQFF
DNA: TGTGCCAGCAGTTACTCGGACAGGGGGGCTGAGCAGTTCTTC

J: TRBJ1-2
D: NA
length: 14
size: NA
V: TRBV19
CDR3: CASSATGNNYGYTF
DNA: TGTGCCAGTAGTGCAACAGGAAACAACTATGGCTACACCTTC

J: TRBJ2-1
D: NA
length: 20
size: NA
V: TRBV1
CDR3: CTSSQEPGLAGGTLPSEQFF
DNA: TGCACCAGCAGCCAAGAGCCGGGACTAGCGGGAGGGACCCTTCCGTCTGAGCAGTTCTTC

J: TRBJ2-6
D: NA
length: 15
size: NA
V: TRBV30
CDR3: CAWSLGLSGANVLAF
DNA: TGTGCCTGGAGTTTGGGACTCTCTGGGGCCAACGTCCTGGCTTTC

J: TRBJ1-1
D: NA
length: 15
size: NA
V: TRBV15
CDR3: CATSRGGRESTEAFF
DNA: TGTGCCACCAGCAGAGGTGGGCGGGAGAGCACTGAAGCTTTCTTT

J: TRBJ2-7
D: TRBD2
length: 15
size: NA
V: TRBV27
CDR3: CASARTSGGAYEQYF
DNA: TGTGCCAGCGCCCGGACTAGCGGGGGGGCTTACGAGCAGTACTTC

J: TRBJ2-7
D: TRBD1
length: 15
size: NA
V: TRBV27
CDR3: CASSPDREPSYEQYF
DNA: TGTGCCAGCAGTCCGGACAGGGAACCCTCCTACGAGCAGTACTTC

J: TRBJ1-3
D: NA
length: 14
size: NA
V: TRBV9
CDR3: CASSAGSSGNTIYF
DNA: TGTGCCAGCAGCGCGGGGTCCTCTGGAAACACCATATATTTT

J: TRBJ1-1
D: NA
length: 12
size: NA
V: TRBV19
CDR3: CASSTQGLEAFF
DNA: TGTGCCAGTAGTACACAGGGTCTTGAAGCTTTCTTT

J: TRBJ1-5
D: TRBD1
length: 15
size: NA
V: TRBV15
CDR3: CATSKEQGSNQPQHF
DNA: TGTGCCACCAGCAAAGAACAGGGGAGCAATCAGCCCCAGCATTTT

J: TRBJ1-2
D: NA
length: 15
size: NA
V: TRBV30
CDR3: CASKEGAGSNYGYTF
DNA: TGTGCCTCGAAGGAAGGGGCCGGAAGTAACTATGGCTACACCTTC

J: TRBJ2-7
D: TRBD1
length: 15
size: NA
V: TRBV15
CDR3: CATSRGTGVWDEQYF
DNA: TGTGCCACCAGCAGAGGGACAGGGGTTTGGGACGAGCAGTACTTC

J: TRBJ2-5
D: TRBD2
length: 15
size: NA
V: TRBV5-1
CDR3: CASSLTSGGQETQYF
DNA: TGCGCCAGCAGCCTGACTAGCGGGGGACAAGAGACCCAGTACTTC

J: TRBJ2-7
D: TRBD2
length: 15
size: NA
V: TRBV2
CDR3: CASRARLALSYEQYF
DNA: TGTGCCAGCAGGGCCCGACTAGCGCTCTCCTACGAGCAGTACTTC

J: TRBJ2-1
D: NA
length: 11
size: NA
V: TRBV20-1
CDR3: CRSDSLNEQFF
DNA: TGCAGGTCCGACAGCCTCAATGAGCAGTTCTTC

J: TRBJ2-7
D: TRBD2
length: 16
size: NA
V: TRBV15
CDR3: CATSRRLAQLLDEQYF
DNA: TGTGCCACCAGCCGCCGACTAGCTCAGCTCTTAGACGAGCAGTACTTC

J: TRBJ1-5
D: NA
length: 14
size: once
V: TRBV19
CDR3: CASSIQGRGQPQHF
DNA: TGTGCCAGTAGTATACAGGGGAGAGGGCAGCCCCAGCATTTT

J: TRBJ2-3
D: NA
length: 18
size: NA
V: TRBV5-6
CDR3: CASSQAQSRVVDADTQYF
DNA: TGTGCCAGCAGCCAGGCGCAGAGCAGGGTAGTGGACGCAGATACGCAGTATTTT

J: TRBJ2-7
D: NA
length: 14
size: NA
V: TRBV18
CDR3: CASSPRSGAYEQYF
DNA: TGTGCCAGCTCACCACGATCCGGGGCCTACGAGCAGTACTTC

J: TRBJ2-7
D: TRBD1
length: 15
size: once
V: TRBV27
CDR3: CASSIWTGGTGEQYF
DNA: TGTGCCAGCAGTATCTGGACAGGGGGAACGGGTGAGCAGTACTTC

J: TRBJ2-3
D: TRBD2
length: 16
size: NA
V: TRBV7-3
CDR3: CASSRGWARETDTQYF
DNA: TGTGCCAGCAGCCGTGGGTGGGCGCGGGAGACAGATACGCAGTATTTT

J: TRBJ2-4
D: NA
length: 14
size: NA
V: TRBV6-4
CDR3: CASSESSRENIQYF
DNA: TGTGCCAGCAGTGAGTCTAGCCGAGAAAACATTCAGTACTTC

J: TRBJ2-1
D: TRBD2
length: 17
size: NA
V: TRBV10-3
CDR3: CAISESIRAGGGNEQFF
DNA: TGTGCCATCAGTGAGTCAATCAGGGCGGGAGGGGGCAATGAGCAGTTCTTC

J: TRBJ1-2
D: TRBD1
length: 15
size: once
V: TRBV28
CDR3: CASRPVRGANYGYTF
DNA: TGTGCCAGCAGGCCGGTCAGGGGGGCGAACTATGGCTACACCTTC

J: TRBJ2-2
D: NA
length: 16
size: NA
V: TRBV7-9
CDR3: CSSSPRRELNTGELFF
DNA: TGTTCCAGCAGCCCCCGCAGGGAATTGAACACCGGGGAGCTGTTTTTT

J: TRBJ1-1
D: NA
length: 15
size: NA
V: TRBV5-8
CDR3: CASSFLQGLDTEAFF
DNA: TGTGCCAGCAGCTTCCTCCAGGGATTGGACACTGAAGCTTTCTTT

J: TRBJ2-2
D: TRBD1
length: 14
size: few
V: TRBV6-6
CDR3: CASTGTGNTGELFF
DNA: TGTGCCAGCACCGGGACAGGGAACACCGGGGAGCTGTTTTTT

J: TRBJ1-4
D: NA
length: 14
size: NA
V: TRBV7-3
CDR3: CASSSPDSNEKLFF
DNA: TGTGCCAGCAGCTCCCCGGACAGTAATGAAAAACTGTTTTTT

J: TRBJ1-4
D: NA
length: 16
size: once
V: TRBV5-1
CDR3: CAGSLVGNTGNEKLFF
DNA: TGCGCCGGCAGCTTGGTGGGCAATACAGGGAATGAAAAACTGTTTTTT

J: TRBJ2-1
D: NA
length: 14
size: once
V: TRBV25-1
CDR3: CASTLGVPLNEQFF
DNA: TGTGCCAGCACTCTCGGGGTACCGCTCAATGAGCAGTTCTTC

J: TRBJ1-5
D: NA
length: 15
size: NA
V: TRBV6-6
CDR3: CASSYVGQGHQPQHF
DNA: TGTGCCAGCAGTTACGTTGGGCAGGGGCATCAGCCCCAGCATTTT

J: TRBJ2-5
D: NA
length: 15
size: NA
V: TRBV4-1
CDR3: CASSQRLQYQETQYF
DNA: TGCGCCAGCAGCCAACGTCTACAGTACCAAGAGACCCAGTACTTC

J: TRBJ2-2
D: TRBD1
length: 14
size: few
V: TRBV6-5
CDR3: CASEDRTNTGELFF
DNA: TGTGCCAGCGAGGACAGGACGAACACCGGGGAGCTGTTTTTT

J: TRBJ2-3
D: NA
length: 15
size: NA
V: TRBV19
CDR3: CASSPSVPTGDTQYF
DNA: TGTGCCAGTAGTCCATCGGTCCCAACCGGAGATACGCAGTATTTT

J: TRBJ2-7
D: NA
length: 14
size: NA
V: TRBV7-6
CDR3: CASSVGGNYYEQYF
DNA: TGTGCCAGCAGCGTGGGCGGGAACTATTACGAGCAGTACTTC

J: TRBJ2-3
D: NA
length: 12
size: NA
V: TRBV11-2
CDR3: CASSSTADTQYF
DNA: TGTGCCAGCAGTTCGACTGCAGATACGCAGTATTTT

J: TRBJ1-2
D: NA
length: 14
size: NA
V: TRBV19
CDR3: CASSMVGTYYGYTF
DNA: TGTGCCAGTAGTATGGTGGGCACATACTATGGCTACACCTTC

J: TRBJ2-4
D: NA
length: 12
size: few
V: TRBV6-1
CDR3: CASESNDGQLYF
DNA: TGTGCCAGCGAATCGAATGACGGACAGCTGTACTTC

J: TRBJ1-2
D: NA
length: 17
size: NA
V: TRBV5-6
CDR3: CASSLMTSPGRQFGYTF
DNA: TGTGCCAGCAGCTTGATGACATCTCCTGGCCGCCAGTTTGGCTACACCTTC

J: TRBJ2-1
D: TRBD1
length: 15
size: NA
V: TRBV19
CDR3: CASSLDRGLYNEQFF
DNA: TGTGCCAGTAGTCTGGACAGGGGACTTTACAATGAGCAGTTCTTC

J: TRBJ1-2
D: NA
length: 16
size: NA
V: TRBV4-1
CDR3: CASRPIGGILNYGYTF
DNA: TGCGCCAGCAGACCTATAGGCGGCATCCTTAACTATGGCTACACCTTC

J: TRBJ1-1
D: NA
length: 13
size: NA
V: TRBV5-1
CDR3: CASSLDGLPEAFF
DNA: TGCGCCAGCAGCTTGGACGGGTTACCTGAAGCTTTCTTT

J: TRBJ2-5
D: NA
length: 14
size: NA
V: TRBV4-2
CDR3: CASSQDRLAKTQYF
DNA: TGTGCCAGCAGCCAAGACCGGCTAGCCAAGACCCAGTACTTC

J: TRBJ1-5
D: NA
length: 17
size: NA
V: TRBV5-8
CDR3: CASSLVGGVASNQPQHF
DNA: TGTGCCAGCAGCTTGGTAGGGGGGGTGGCCTCCAATCAGCCCCAGCATTTT

J: TRBJ2-5
D: NA
length: 15
size: few
V: TRBV6-5
CDR3: CASRPPTGYQETQYF
DNA: TGTGCCAGCAGACCCCCCACAGGTTACCAAGAGACCCAGTACTTC

J: TRBJ2-3
D: NA
length: 17
size: NA
V: TRBV2
CDR3: CASSVGEGSGLIDTQYF
DNA: TGTGCCAGCAGTGTTGGGGAAGGGAGCGGTTTGATTGATACGCAGTATTTT

J: TRBJ1-1
D: NA
length: 14
size: NA
V: TRBV6-1
CDR3: CASSLSGPDTEAFF
DNA: TGTGCCAGCAGTCTCTCAGGCCCGGACACTGAAGCTTTCTTT

J: TRBJ2-1
D: NA
length: 15
size: NA
V: TRBV4-1
CDR3: CASSQLRLGNNEQFF
DNA: TGCGCCAGCAGCCAACTCCGACTAGGGAACAATGAGCAGTTCTTC

J: TRBJ2-3
D: TRBD2
length: 15
size: NA
V: TRBV2
CDR3: CASSVSSGSTDTQYF
DNA: TGTGCCAGCAGTGTTAGTAGCGGGAGCACAGATACGCAGTATTTT

J: TRBJ2-2
D: TRBD1
length: 15
size: once
V: TRBV6-5
CDR3: CASTSGGVGTGELFF
DNA: TGTGCCAGCACCTCAGGGGGCGTGGGCACCGGGGAGCTGTTTTTT

J: TRBJ1-3
D: TRBD1
length: 14
size: NA
V: TRBV25-1
CDR3: CASKTGGNGNTIYF
DNA: TGTGCCAGCAAAACAGGGGGCAATGGAAACACCATATATTTT